This entry lists 27 T cell receptor beta chains sequenced from one sample in a study of HIV-infected children after antiretroviral therapy interruption. Stated treatment: PENTA 11 planned treatment interruption arm or continuous ART arm. The TCR library was built from RNA with a 3' RACE protocol and unique molecular identifiers. TCRdb itself ran the 3' RACE reads through MiXCR, one entry per CDR3 protein. The sample carries 90,000 or so distinct CDR3 sequences, about 6.3% recorded once. The specimen was CD45RA+ CD4+ T cells from PBMCs, pooled from several time points, collected from a donor given antiretroviral therapy, either interrupted or continuous. Specified subset: naive CD4+ CD45RA+ CD45RO- T cells. The receptors here all came from a pool of human donors with HIV.

This clonotype was counted only a few times. J is TRBJ1-5 and V is TRBV5-1; D is unclear. Germline V gene lookup returns CDR1 SGHRS and CDR2 YFSETQ. This CDR3 spans 15 amino acids. The germline V and J ends were trimmed by 1 base and 0 bases, with 8 bases remaining between them. CDR3 protein: CASSLQGGSNQPQHF. CDR3 bases: TGCGCCAGCAGCTTGCAAGGCGGTAGCAATCAGCCCCAGCATTTT.

Worth noting for this clonotype: A much larger clone lies a single base off, so this may be a read error. The rearrangement joins TRBV11-1 to TRBJ2-7; 7 nucleotides line up with TRBD2. Germline CDR1 reads SGHAT; CDR2 reads FQDESV (reference sequence). This CDR3 comprises 13 residues. This CDR3 reads CGSGREALREQYF. The CDR3 DNA reads TGTGGCAGCGGCCGGGAGGCCCTTCGCGAGCAGTACTTC. Variable domain in full (rest from reference TRBV11-1 and TRBJ2-7): EAEVAQSPRYKITEKSQAVAFWCDPISGHATLYWYRQILGQGPELLVQFQDESVVDDSQLPKDRFSAERLKGVDSTLKIQPAELGDSAMYLCGSGREALREQYFGPGTRLTVT.

This clonotype was counted at least ten times. This sequence joins TRBV7-6 and TRBJ1-1, with D tentatively TRBD1 (6 bases). Per germline, CDR1 SGHVS and CDR2 FNYEAQ. V was cut by 3 bases and J by 5 bases, with 10 bases left in between. The CDR3 has 13 residues. CDR3 amino acids: CASSFSRGTEAFF. The CDR3 DNA follows: TGTGCCAGCAGCTTCTCAAGGGGGACTGAAGCTTTCTTT. Combining the CDR3 with reference TRBV7-6 and TRBJ1-1 gives the whole variable domain GAGVSQSPRYKVTKRGQDVALRCDPISGHVSLYWYRQALGQGPEFLTYFNYEAQQDKSGLPNDRFSAERPEGSISTLTIQRTEQRDSAMYRCASSFSRGTEAFFGQGTRLTVV.

This clonotype was seen repeatedly, ten times or more. The chain combines TRBV12-3 or TRBV12-4 with TRBJ2-5; 12 positions agree with TRBD1. The CDR3 has 14 amino acids. J lost 7 bases, V lost 4 bases, and 4 bases had no gene match. The CDR3 loop reads CASSSGTGGGTQYF. The CDR3 coding sequence is TGTGCCAGCAGTTCCGGGACAGGGGGCGGGACCCAGTACTTC.

This clonotype was seen ten or more times. The chain has TRBV20-1 and TRBJ2-2, with no clear D. The CDR3 sequence is 12 residues long. Germline V gene sequence: CDR1 DFQATT, CDR2 SNEGSKA (reference sequence). Trimming cost V 6 bases and J 4 bases, with 9 bases left between them. CDR3 amino acids: CSAATATGELFF. CDR3 sequence (DNA): TGCAGTGCCGCGACGGCCACCGGGGAGCTGTTTTTT.

The CDR3 spells CASSGPGGASTEAFF. CDR3 bases: TGCGCCAGCAGCGGACCAGGGGGCGCGAGCACTGAAGCTTTCTTT. V gene TRBV5-1 combines with J gene TRBJ1-1; 8 positions agree with TRBD1. V lost 4 bases, J lost 4 bases, and 9 bases stayed unmatched. Germline V gene sequence: CDR1 SGHRS, CDR2 YFSETQ. The CDR3 loop spans 15 amino acids.

This clonotype was observed many times. This chain joins TRBV11-2 and TRBJ2-5, with D possibly TRBD2 on 6 matching bases. Between the trimmed V and J ends, which lost 1 base and 5 bases, there was a span of 11 bases. Germline V gene lookup returns CDR1 SGHAT and CDR2 FQNNGV. CDR3 length: 14 amino acids. The DNA for the CDR3 is TGTGCCAGCAGCTTAGTAGGAGGGATGGAGACCCAGTACTTC. Translating gives CASSLVGGMETQYF.

Note on this clonotype: This may stem from a read error, because a much larger clone lies one nucleotide away. The V and J genes are TRBV6-1 and TRBJ2-4, with no clear D. The germline CDR1 and CDR2 sequences are MNHNS and SASEGT. The CDR3 is 17 residues long. CDR3 sequence: CTSSDRRRFLAKNIQYF. CDR3 coding DNA: TGTACCAGCAGTGATAGGAGACGGTTCCTAGCCAAAAACATTCAGTACTTC.

In its sample, this clonotype was seen many times. The chain links TRBV7-8 to TRBJ2-2; 8 nucleotides agree with TRBD1. CDR1 is SGHVS, CDR2 FQNEAQ, per germline. The CDR3 runs to 15 residues. V lost 5 bases, J lost 4 bases, and 6 bases stayed unmatched. The CDR3 protein is CASSVRTGPTGELFF. The CDR3, as DNA: TGTGCCAGCAGCGTAAGGACAGGGCCCACCGGGGAGCTGTTTTTT.

This clonotype appeared a few times. The J gene is TRBJ2-7, the V gene TRBV3-1, with D tentatively TRBD1 (6 bases). The CDR3 spans 15 residues. Trimming pared 1 base from V and 2 bases from J, leaving 12 bases between. Germline CDR1 reads LGHDT; CDR2 reads YNNKEL (reference sequence). CDR3 coding DNA: TGTGCCAGCAGCCAAGCCTGGACAGCAGCCTACGAGCAGTACTTC. As protein: CASSQAWTAAYEQYF.

This clonotype was counted between two and nine times. The rearrangement links TRBV7-9 to TRBJ1-1; D is uncertain. The CDR3 has 12 amino acids. Germline V gene lookup returns CDR1 SEHNR and CDR2 FQNEAQ (reference sequence). V was pared by 2 bases and J by 11 bases, with 12 bases between. The CDR3 loop is CASSLSPRSAFF. CDR3 bases: TGTGCCAGCAGCTTATCTCCGCGATCGGCTTTCTTT. The complete variable domain, with remaining parts taken from reference TRBV7-9 and TRBJ1-1, reads DTGVSQNPRHKITKRGQNVTFRCDPISEHNRLYWYRQTLGQGPEFLTYFQNEAQLEKSRLLSDRFSAERPKGSFSTLEIQRTEQGDSAMYLCASSLSPRSAFFGQGTRLTVV.

This clonotype was seen many times. At one boundary the junction diverges from the germline segment, which might be a read error. The chain is built from TRBV30 and TRBJ1-6; 9 positions match TRBD1. From germline, CDR1 is GTSNPN and CDR2 SVGIG (reference sequence). This CDR3 is built from 15 residues. CDR3 amino acids: CAWNTGGSYNSPLYF. CDR3 bases: TGTGCCTGGAATACAGGGGGCTCCTATAATTCGCCCCTCTACTTT.

This clonotype has only a few counts. The rearrangement joins TRBV23-1 to TRBJ2-7; D is unclear. TRBV23-1 is an ORF; its function is uncertain. The V end was cut by 0 bases, the J end by 6 bases, with 6 bases between. The CDR3 runs 12 residues. The CDR3 loop is CASSQSTGEQYF. The CDR3 coding sequence is TGCGCCAGCAGTCAATCCACGGGCGAGCAGTACTTC.

This clonotype was observed many times. The chain recombines TRBV5-1 with TRBJ2-3; possible D gene TRBD2, 5 bases. The CDR3 has 19 residues. V dropped 1 base and J dropped 0 bases, with 21 bases sitting between them. Looked up from germline, CDR1 is SGHRS and CDR2 is YFSETQ. In DNA, the CDR3 is TGCGCCAGCAGCTTGATCCAATTTCAGCGGCATACTAGCACAGATACGCAGTATTTT. It is translated as CASSLIQFQRHTSTDTQYF.

This clonotype has ten or more counts. The chain has TRBV27 and TRBJ2-7, with D perhaps being TRBD1 or TRBD2 (5 bases each). The V gene lost 10 bases and the J gene lost 6 bases, with 22 bases spanning the gap. Looked up from germline, CDR1 is MNHEY and CDR2 is SMNVEV (reference sequence). This CDR3 has 14 amino acids. CDR3 in DNA: TGTGCCACCGAGGGTACCCCCATAAGGGGCGAGCAGTACTTC. It yields the protein CATEGTPIRGEQYF.

This clonotype was recorded many times. The chain employs TRBV5-1 and TRBJ2-2, with 12 bases identical to TRBD2. Germline-derived CDR1 and CDR2 are SGHRS and YFSETQ. V was clipped by 1 base and J by 0 bases; unmatched bases: 4. CDR3 length: 18 residues. CDR3: CASSLRPSGGANTGELFF. The CDR3 region has the DNA TGCGCCAGCAGCTTGAGGCCTAGCGGGGGGGCGAACACCGGGGAGCTGTTTTTT.

This clonotype was seen repeatedly, ten times or more. The chain combines TRBV5-4 with TRBJ2-7; TRBD2 matches 7 bases. The V gene's germline CDR1 is SGHNT and CDR2 YYREEE (reference sequence). Trimming cost V 5 bases and J 4 bases; bases outside gene matches: 9. CDR3 length equals 14 residues. The CDR3 reads CASRRSGEGYEQYF. The CDR3 DNA is TGTGCCAGCAGGCGAAGCGGGGAGGGATACGAGCAGTACTTC.

This clonotype was counted at least ten times. V and J are TRBV6-1 and TRBJ1-2; 7 positions match TRBD1. Germline values: CDR1 MNHNS, CDR2 SASEGT. After removal of 2 bases from V and 1 base from J, the junction contained 7 bases not matched to a gene. The CDR3 spans 16 residues. CDR3 loop: CASSESRGQLNYGYTF. The CDR3 DNA sequence: TGTGCCAGCAGTGAAAGTAGGGGACAGCTTAACTATGGCTACACCTTC.

This clonotype was picked up many times. The V gene is TRBV30, the J gene TRBJ2-1; D might be TRBD1 (7 bases). V lost 1 base, J lost 1 base, and 17 bases lay in between. Per germline, CDR1 GTSNPN and CDR2 SVGIG (reference sequence). The CDR3 spans 17 residues. CDR3 sequence reads: CAWSDAGQGGSYNEQFF. The CDR3 DNA reads as TGTGCCTGGAGTGACGCGGGTCAGGGGGGATCCTACAATGAGCAGTTCTTC. The full variable domain, its missing parts supplied by reference TRBV30 and TRBJ2-1, is SQTIHQWPATLVQPVGSPLSLECTVEGTSNPNLYWYRQAAGRGLQLLFYSVGIGQISSEVPQNLSASRPQDRQFILSSKKLLLSDSGFYLCAWSDAGQGGSYNEQFFGPGTRLTVL.

This clonotype was seen at least ten times. The genes are TRBV12-3 or TRBV12-4 and TRBJ2-1; TRBD2 agrees at 9 bases. There are 15 residues in the CDR3. V was clipped by 6 bases and J by 4 bases; unmatched bases: 7. The CDR3 here is CASRPLAGAYNEQFF. The CDR3 DNA is TGTGCCAGCAGGCCTTTAGCGGGGGCTTACAATGAGCAGTTCTTC.

At least ten counts were recorded for this clonotype. The CDR3 spells CASSLRDQGGTEQFF. Written as DNA, the CDR3 is TGTGCCAGCAGCCTCCGGGATCAGGGTGGAACTGAGCAGTTCTTC. This chain links TRBV11-3 with TRBJ2-1; D tentatively reads TRBD1 or TRBD2 (5 bases each). CDR1 SGHNT and CDR2 YENEEA come from the germline V gene. The V and J ends lost 5 bases and 9 bases respectively, with 20 bases between them. This CDR3 has 15 amino acids.

In its sample, this clonotype was seen many times. V and J are TRBV5-5 and TRBJ2-3; D is unresolved. The CDR3 consists of 15 residues. CDR1 is SGHKS and CDR2 is YYEKEE in the germline V gene (reference sequence). V lost 5 bases and J lost 1, with 14 bases in between. The chain's CDR3 is CASRNGPGGTDTQYF. The CDR3 coding sequence is TGTGCCAGCAGAAACGGGCCCGGTGGCACAGATACGCAGTATTTT.

This clonotype showed up many times. The CDR3 spells CASSGGDQPVQPQHF. CDR3 DNA sequence: TGTGCCAGCAGTGGGGGGGACCAGCCGGTTCAGCCCCAGCATTTT. The gene calls are TRBV28 and TRBJ1-5, with TRBD1 as a possible D gene (5 bases). Germline V gives CDR1 MDHEN, CDR2 SYDVKM. Trimming took 5 bases from V and 6 from J, leaving 17 bases between them. The CDR3 covers 15 residues.

This clonotype appeared many times. The J gene is TRBJ1-1, the V gene TRBV20-1; D gene ambiguous. This CDR3 has 11 amino acids. Trimming pared 0 bases from V and 8 bases from J, leaving 7 bases between. The germline V gene has CDR1 DFQATT and CDR2 SNEGSKA (reference sequence). DNA of the CDR3: TGCAGTGCTAGAGATACGAGGGAAGCTTTCTTT. Translated, it gives CSARDTREAFF.

In its sample, this clonotype was seen many times. This chain joins TRBV11-2 and TRBJ1-3; possible D gene TRBD1, 6 bases. CDR1 is SGHAT, CDR2 FQNNGV, per germline. Trimming took off 2 bases at V and 4 bases at J, with 12 bases between the two ends. The length of the CDR3 is 15 residues. The CDR3: CASSLQGTIGNTIYF. The DNA for the CDR3 is TGTGCCAGCAGCTTACAGGGGACCATCGGAAACACCATATATTTT.

This clonotype was counted ten times or more. The chain links TRBV6-1 to TRBJ2-1; D unclear. The CDR3 extends over 13 amino acids. Germline lookup yields CDR1 MNHNS and CDR2 SASEGT. Deletions cut 2 bases from V and 5 bases from J, with 7 bases between. The CDR3 here is CASSERTDNEQFF. In nucleotides, the CDR3 is TGTGCCAGCAGTGAAAGGACCGACAATGAGCAGTTCTTC.

In this sample, this clonotype turned up many times. This chain joins TRBV19 and TRBJ2-5; D is unclear. Germline CDR1 is LNHDA and CDR2 is SQIVND (reference sequence). This CDR3 contains 12 residues. Trimming removed 6 bases at V and 3 bases at J, with 8 bases between. The CDR3 region is CASSTSKETQYF. The CDR3 DNA follows: TGTGCCAGTAGCACTTCAAAAGAGACCCAGTACTTC.